The 4 T cell receptor beta chains reported below all come from one sample, sequenced in a study of T cell repertoires in cytomegalovirus infection (dated by TCRdb to the late 2010s). The run used an Illumina HiSeq 1500. The public reads were reprocessed in TCRdb via fastp at Q25 and MiXCR, keeping in-frame beta chains. Every CDR3 protein is listed once, alongside the most common genes and DNA of its rows. This sample holds 200,000 to 300,000 distinct CDR3 sequences; roughly 9% were observed only once. The ten most abundant clones make up roughly 15% of the sample. The sample taken for sequencing was PBMCs. All receptors come from a human donor in good health (CMV status not recorded). Some clones in this sample may be carry-over from other donors' samples.

This clonotype was counted at least ten times. The chain is built from TRBV7-9 and TRBJ1-1, with D perhaps matching TRBD1 (6 bases). Germline V gene data show CDR1 as SEHNR and CDR2 as FQNEAQ (reference sequence). V was clipped by 3 bases and J by 6 bases, with 8 bases between them. The length of the CDR3 is 12 residues. The CDR3 is CASSLGHSEAFF. CDR3 nucleotide sequence: TGTGCCAGCAGCTTGGGACATTCTGAAGCTTTCTTT.

This clonotype appeared many times. The chain joins TRBV7-2 to TRBJ2-2; 7 nucleotides line up with TRBD1. V gave up 1 base and J gave up 2 bases; unmatched junction bases: 7. The CDR3 consists of 17 residues. CDR1 is SGHTA, CDR2 FQGNSA, per germline. Written as DNA, the CDR3 is TGTGCCAGCAGCTTAGGCCCCAGGGGGATCAACACCGGGGAGCTGTTTTTT. Its protein is CASSLGPRGINTGELFF. Full variable domain (missing parts from reference TRBV7-2 and TRBJ2-2): GAGVSQSPSNKVTEKGKDVELRCDPISGHTALYWYRQSLGQGLEFLIYFQGNSAPDKSGLPSDRFSAERTGGSVSTLTIQRTQQEDSAVYLCASSLGPRGINTGELFFGEGSRLTVL.

This clonotype has at least ten counts. The chain carries TRBV4-3 and TRBJ2-1; weak D call: TRBD2 (6 bases). In germline, CDR1 is LGHNA, CDR2 YSLEER. V was cut by 4 bases and J by 8 bases, with 15 bases left in between. CDR3 length: 14 amino acids. Here the CDR3 DNA reads TGCGCCAGCAGCCGTCAAATCGGGGGAGATGAGCAGTTCTTC. Its protein product is CASSRQIGGDEQFF.

This clonotype was counted many times. This chain joins TRBV7-2 and TRBJ2-5; 7 bases are a match to TRBD2. Germline assignment: CDR1 SGHTA and CDR2 FQGNSA. The length of the CDR3 is 18 residues. The J segment lost 5 bases and the V segment lost 6 bases, leaving 21 bases of the junction unmatched. CDR3: CASRGRLGGGKSGETQYF. The DNA of the CDR3 is TGTGCCAGCAGGGGACGACTTGGCGGGGGAAAATCCGGTGAGACCCAGTACTTC.